Presented here are 11 T cell receptor beta chains from one specimen sequenced in a study of beta chain features in type 1 diabetes. The antigens for these receptors are not known. Study results and caveats: In all four CD4+ subsets, TCRB CDR3 length was significantly, moderately reduced in type 1 diabetes.

As every portion of the isolated RNA was reverse transcribed, the sequencing read expressed TCRB transcripts. Using immunoSEQ multiplex PCR, the repertoire was profiled, and TCRdb retains in-frame clones only, with some absent. Among 15,000 or so clones listed, roughly 72% were seen once. The sequenced sample was stem cell memory CD4+ T cells from blood. All receptors derive from a man in his thirties or forties with type 1 diabetes.

This chain uses TRBV9 with TRBJ1-3, with D uncertain. The germline CDR1 and CDR2 sequences are SGDLS and YYNGEE. The CDR3 has 14 amino acids. V was clipped by 0 bases and J by 2 bases, with 6 bases between them. The CDR3 bases are TGTGCCAGCAGCGTAGGAGGAGCTGGAAACACCATATATTTT. This encodes CASSVGGAGNTIYF.

This rearrangement joins TRBV5-1 to TRBJ2-3; D unclear. The V gene's germline CDR1 is SGHRS and CDR2 YFSETQ. The CDR3 sequence is 15 residues long. The V end lost 1 base, the J end lost 0 bases, and 9 bases lay between the germline ends. The DNA of the CDR3 is TGCGCCAGCAGCTTGCAGGTCTCTAGCACAGATACGCAGTATTTT. Protein product: CASSLQVSSTDTQYF.

This chain joins TRBV7-2 and TRBJ2-1; 9 bases fit TRBD1. Germline CDR1 and CDR2: SGHTA and FQGNSA. The CDR3 loop spans 13 amino acids. J gave up 10 bases and V 5 bases, and 6 bases lay outside the gene matches. The CDR3 bases are TGTGCCAGCAGCGTAACAGGGGGCCGGGAGCAGTTCTTC. Translation: CASSVTGGREQFF.

This clone was detected once. The chain recombines TRBV28 with TRBJ1-5; the D is unclear. V gave up 6 bases and J gave up 3 bases, with 15 bases separating them. There are 15 residues in the CDR3. CDR1 and CDR2 from the germline V gene are MDHEN and SYDVKM. The CDR3: CASSSPVVYNQPQHF. CDR3 DNA sequence: TGTGCCAGCAGCTCCCCCGTAGTTTACAATCAGCCCCAGCATTTT.

The chain recombines TRBV6-6 with TRBJ2-7, with 9 nucleotides matching TRBD1. Unmatched junction bases numbered 7, after V lost 6 bases and J lost 7 bases. Germline assignment: CDR1 MNHNY and CDR2 SVGAGI (reference sequence). The CDR3 is 13 residues long. CDR3 DNA sequence: TGTGCCAGCAGGGGGGGACAGGGCCGAGAGCAGTACTTC. Translating gives CASRGGQGREQYF.

This chain connects TRBV4-1 to TRBJ2-7; tentative D call: TRBD1 (6 bases). Germline V gene data show CDR1 as MGHRA and CDR2 as YSYEKL. This CDR3 has 15 amino acids. V lost 3 bases and J 6 bases, leaving 18 bases between the germline ends. CDR3 sequence reads: CASSHPGHTTPEQYF. In DNA, the CDR3 is TGCGCCAGCAGCCACCCGGGACACACAACCCCCGAGCAGTACTTC.

This clone was counted between two and nine times. This rearrangement joins TRBV5-1 to TRBJ1-3; D remains ambiguous. In germline, CDR1 is SGHRS, CDR2 YFSETQ. The CDR3 covers 14 residues. The V end was cut by 7 bases, the J end by 0 bases, with 11 bases between. In DNA form, the CDR3 reads TGCGCCAGCTCTGACCGGAGCTCTGGAAACACCATATATTTT. Its protein product is CASSDRSSGNTIYF.

The table lists this clone with a few counts. The J gene is TRBJ2-1, the V gene TRBV19; 9 bases align to TRBD2. CDR1 is LNHDA and CDR2 is SQIVND in the germline V gene (reference sequence). Unmatched junction bases numbered 9, after V lost 6 bases and J lost 6 bases. This CDR3 has 15 residues. The CDR3 loop is CASRNSGGRINEQFF. As DNA, the CDR3 is TGTGCCAGTAGGAATAGCGGGGGTCGGATCAATGAGCAGTTCTTC. Full variable domain (missing parts from reference TRBV19 and TRBJ2-1): DGGITQSPKYLFRKEGQNVTLSCEQNLNHDAMYWYRQDPGQGLRLIYYSQIVNDFQKGDIAEGYSVSREKKESFPLTVTSAQKNPTAFYLCASRNSGGRINEQFFGPGTRLTVL.

The chain recombines TRBV5-1 with TRBJ1-4; TRBD1 matches at 9 bases. Germline assignment: CDR1 SGHRS and CDR2 YFSETQ. J was trimmed by 7 bases and V by 5 bases; bases with no gene match: 9. The CDR3 contains 15 residues. The chain's CDR3 is CASSWGQGRSEKLFF. Here the CDR3 DNA reads TGCGCCAGCAGTTGGGGACAGGGTCGAAGTGAAAAACTGTTTTTT.

Written as DNA, the CDR3 is TGTGCCAGCACGAAGAGCGGGGGGATTCTCGAGCAGTACTTC. Amino acid sequence: CASTKSGGILEQYF. This chain connects TRBV25-1 to TRBJ2-7, with 9 positions matching TRBD2. The CDR3 covers 14 residues. Trimming at V came to 7 bases and at J to 6 bases, leaving 10 bases not matched to a gene. The germline V gene has CDR1 MGHDK and CDR2 SYGVNS.

J is TRBJ2-1 and V is TRBV11-2; 12 nucleotides match TRBD2. The CDR3 length is 19 residues. The J segment lost 0 bases and the V segment lost 5 bases, leaving 11 bases of the junction unmatched. Germline CDR1 reads SGHAT; CDR2 reads FQNNGV. CDR3 DNA sequence: TGTGCCAGCAGCCCTAAATGGGGACTAGCGGGCGGCTCCTACAATGAGCAGTTCTTC. Residues: CASSPKWGLAGGSYNEQFF.